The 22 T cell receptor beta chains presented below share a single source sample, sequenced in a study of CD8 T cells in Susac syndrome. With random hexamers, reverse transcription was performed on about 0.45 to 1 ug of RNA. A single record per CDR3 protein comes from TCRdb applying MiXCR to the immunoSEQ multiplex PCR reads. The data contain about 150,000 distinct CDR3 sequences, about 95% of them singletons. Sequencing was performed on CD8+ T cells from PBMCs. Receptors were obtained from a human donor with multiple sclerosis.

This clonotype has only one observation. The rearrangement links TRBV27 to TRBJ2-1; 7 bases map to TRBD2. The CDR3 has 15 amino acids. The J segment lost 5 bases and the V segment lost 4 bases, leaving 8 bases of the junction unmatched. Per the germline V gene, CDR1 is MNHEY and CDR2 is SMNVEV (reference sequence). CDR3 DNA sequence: TGTGCCAGCAGTTCCGGGCCCGCGGGGGACAATGAGCAGTTCTTC. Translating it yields CASSSGPAGDNEQFF.

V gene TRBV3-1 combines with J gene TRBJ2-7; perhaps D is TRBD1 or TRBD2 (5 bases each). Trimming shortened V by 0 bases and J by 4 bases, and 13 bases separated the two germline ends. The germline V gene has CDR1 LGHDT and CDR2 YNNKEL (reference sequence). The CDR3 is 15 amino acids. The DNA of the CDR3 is TGTGCCAGCAGCCAAGATCTTGGTGAGGGGTACGAGCAGTACTTC. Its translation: CASSQDLGEGYEQYF.

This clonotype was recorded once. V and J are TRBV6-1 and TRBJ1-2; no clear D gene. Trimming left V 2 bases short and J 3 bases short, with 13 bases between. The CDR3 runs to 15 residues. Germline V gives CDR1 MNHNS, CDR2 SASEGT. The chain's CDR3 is CASSEMVGTDYGYTF. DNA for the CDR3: TGTGCCAGCAGTGAAATGGTAGGCACGGACTATGGCTACACCTTC.

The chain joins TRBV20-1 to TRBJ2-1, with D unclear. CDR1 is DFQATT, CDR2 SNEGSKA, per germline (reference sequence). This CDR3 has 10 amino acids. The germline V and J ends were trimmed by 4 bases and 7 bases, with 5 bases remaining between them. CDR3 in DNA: TGCAGTGCTAATAAGAATGAGCAGTTCTTC. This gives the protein CSANKNEQFF.

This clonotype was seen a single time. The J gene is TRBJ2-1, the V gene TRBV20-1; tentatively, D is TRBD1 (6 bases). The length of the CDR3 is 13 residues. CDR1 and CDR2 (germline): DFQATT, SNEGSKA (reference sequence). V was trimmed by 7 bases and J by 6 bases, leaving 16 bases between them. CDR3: CSVPQGNGNEQFF. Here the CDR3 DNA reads TGCAGTGTCCCACAGGGTAATGGCAATGAGCAGTTCTTC.

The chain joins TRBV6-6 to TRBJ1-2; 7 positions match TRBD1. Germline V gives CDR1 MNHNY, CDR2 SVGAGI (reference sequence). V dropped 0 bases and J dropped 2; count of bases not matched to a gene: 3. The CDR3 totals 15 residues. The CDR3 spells CASSYSQGQNYGYTF. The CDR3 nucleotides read TGTGCCAGCAGTTACTCCCAGGGACAGAACTATGGCTACACCTTC.

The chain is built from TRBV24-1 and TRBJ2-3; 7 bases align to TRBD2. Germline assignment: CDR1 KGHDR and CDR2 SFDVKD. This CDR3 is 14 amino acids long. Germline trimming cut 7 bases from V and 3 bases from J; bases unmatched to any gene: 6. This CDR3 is CATSGGGMTDTQYF. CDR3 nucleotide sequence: TGTGCCACCAGCGGGGGAGGGATGACAGATACGCAGTATTTT.

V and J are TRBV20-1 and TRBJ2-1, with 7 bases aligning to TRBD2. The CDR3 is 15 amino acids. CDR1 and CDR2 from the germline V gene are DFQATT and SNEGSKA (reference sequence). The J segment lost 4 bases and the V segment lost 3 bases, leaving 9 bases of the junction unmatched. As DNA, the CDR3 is TGCAGTGCTAGTTCCCTGGCTAGCGGATACAATGAGCAGTTCTTC. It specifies CSASSLASGYNEQFF.

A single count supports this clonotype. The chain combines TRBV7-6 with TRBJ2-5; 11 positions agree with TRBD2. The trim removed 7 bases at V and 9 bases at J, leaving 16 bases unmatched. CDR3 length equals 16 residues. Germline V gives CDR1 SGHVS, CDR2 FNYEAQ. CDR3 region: CASTFALAGEIGAQYF. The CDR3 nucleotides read TGTGCCAGCACCTTTGCACTAGCGGGGGAGATCGGGGCCCAGTACTTC.

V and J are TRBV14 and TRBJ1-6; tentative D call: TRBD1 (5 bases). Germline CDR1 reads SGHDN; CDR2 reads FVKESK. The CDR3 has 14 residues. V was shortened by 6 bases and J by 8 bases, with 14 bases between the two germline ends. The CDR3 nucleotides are TGTGCCAGCAGTGTGCAGGGAAAAGATTCACCCCTCCACTTT. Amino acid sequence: CASSVQGKDSPLHF. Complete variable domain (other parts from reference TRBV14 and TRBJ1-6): EAGVTQFPSHSVIEKGQTVTLRCDPISGHDNLYWYRRVMGKEIKFLLHFVKESKQDESGMPNNRFLAERTGGTYSTLKVQPAELEDSGVYFCASSVQGKDSPLHFGNGTRLTVT.

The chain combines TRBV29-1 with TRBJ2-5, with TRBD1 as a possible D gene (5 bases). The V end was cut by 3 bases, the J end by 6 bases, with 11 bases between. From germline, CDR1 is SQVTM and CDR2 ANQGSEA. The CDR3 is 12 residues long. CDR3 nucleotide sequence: TGCAGCGTTGAGTGGGGCATTCAGACCCAGTACTTC. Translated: CSVEWGIQTQYF.

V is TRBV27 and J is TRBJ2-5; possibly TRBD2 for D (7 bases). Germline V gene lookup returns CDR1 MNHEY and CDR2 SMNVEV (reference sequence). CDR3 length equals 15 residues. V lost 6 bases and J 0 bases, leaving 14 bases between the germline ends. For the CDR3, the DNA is TGTGCCAGCAGCACCCGGGGGGCCTACCAAGAGACCCAGTACTTC. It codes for CASSTRGAYQETQYF.

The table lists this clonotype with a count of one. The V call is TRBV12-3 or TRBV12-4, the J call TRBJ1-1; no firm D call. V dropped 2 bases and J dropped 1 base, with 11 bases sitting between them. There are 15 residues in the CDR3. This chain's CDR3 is CASSLSAATNTEAFF. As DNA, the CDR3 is TGTGCCAGCAGTTTATCGGCAGCTACGAACACTGAAGCTTTCTTT.

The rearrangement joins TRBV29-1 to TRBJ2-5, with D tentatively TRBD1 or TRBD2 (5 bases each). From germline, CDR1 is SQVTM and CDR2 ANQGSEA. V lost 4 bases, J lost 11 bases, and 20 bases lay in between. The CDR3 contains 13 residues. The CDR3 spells CSVVKRGPDVQYF. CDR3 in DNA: TGCAGCGTTGTGAAGAGGGGCCCCGACGTTCAGTACTTC.

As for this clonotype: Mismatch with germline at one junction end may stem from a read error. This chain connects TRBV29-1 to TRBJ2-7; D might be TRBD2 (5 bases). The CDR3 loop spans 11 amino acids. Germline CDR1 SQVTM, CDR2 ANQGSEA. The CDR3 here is CSVEGRGPRDF. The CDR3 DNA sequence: TGCAGCGTCGAAGGGCGCGGGCCCCGGGACTTC.

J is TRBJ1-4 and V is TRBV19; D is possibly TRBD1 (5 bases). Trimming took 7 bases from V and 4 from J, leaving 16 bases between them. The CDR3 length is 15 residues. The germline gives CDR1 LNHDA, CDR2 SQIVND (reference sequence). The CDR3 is CASTTLDRDNEKLFF. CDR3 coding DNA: TGTGCCAGTACTACCTTAGACAGAGATAATGAAAAACTGTTTTTT.

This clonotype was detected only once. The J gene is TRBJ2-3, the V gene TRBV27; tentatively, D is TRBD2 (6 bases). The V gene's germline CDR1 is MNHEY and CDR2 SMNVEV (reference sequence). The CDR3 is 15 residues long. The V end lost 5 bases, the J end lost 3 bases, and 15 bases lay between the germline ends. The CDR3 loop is CASSPLGGETDTQYF. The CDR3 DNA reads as TGTGCCAGCAGTCCCCTGGGGGGAGAGACAGATACGCAGTATTTT.

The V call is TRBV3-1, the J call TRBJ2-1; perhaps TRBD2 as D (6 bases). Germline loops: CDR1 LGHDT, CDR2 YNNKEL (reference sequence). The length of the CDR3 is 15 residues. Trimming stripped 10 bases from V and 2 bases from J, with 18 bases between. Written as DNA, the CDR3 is TGTGCCACCACTGGATCGGGGGTCCCCTACAATGAGCAGTTCTTC. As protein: CATTGSGVPYNEQFF.

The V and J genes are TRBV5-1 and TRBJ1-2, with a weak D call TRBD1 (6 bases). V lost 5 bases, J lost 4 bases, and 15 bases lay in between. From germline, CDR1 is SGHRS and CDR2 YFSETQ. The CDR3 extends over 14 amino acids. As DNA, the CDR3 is TGCGCCAGCAGTCTATCAGGGGAATTCTATGGCTACACCTTC. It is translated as CASSLSGEFYGYTF.

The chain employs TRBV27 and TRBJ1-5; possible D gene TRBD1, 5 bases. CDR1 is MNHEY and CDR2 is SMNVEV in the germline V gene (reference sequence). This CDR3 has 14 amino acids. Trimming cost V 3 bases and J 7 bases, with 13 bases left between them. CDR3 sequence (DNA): TGTGCCAGCAGTTTGAAGGCAGGGTGGCAGCCCCAGCATTTT. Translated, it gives CASSLKAGWQPQHF.

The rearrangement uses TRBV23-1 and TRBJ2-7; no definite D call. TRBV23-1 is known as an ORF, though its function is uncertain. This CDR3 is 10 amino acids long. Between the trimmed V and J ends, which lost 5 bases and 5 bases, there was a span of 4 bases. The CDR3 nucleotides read TGCGCCAGCAGTGTAAACGAGCAGTACTTC. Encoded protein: CASSVNEQYF.

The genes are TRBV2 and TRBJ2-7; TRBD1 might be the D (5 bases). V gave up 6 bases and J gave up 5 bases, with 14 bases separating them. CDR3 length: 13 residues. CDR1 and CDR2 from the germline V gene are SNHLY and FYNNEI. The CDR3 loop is CASSFDRTNEQYV. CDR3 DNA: TGTGCCAGCAGCTTTGACAGAACGAACGAGCAGTACGTC.